This T cell receptor beta chain was found in a study of blood T cell repertoires in COVID-19. Study at large: Italy, Spain and the United States were the sources of the convalescent and acute COVID-19 samples. T cells, B-cell-depleted T cells, or PBMCs supplied cDNA or gDNA.

V lost 5 bases, J lost 1 base, and 11 bases lay in between. CDR1 and CDR2 (germline): LGHDT, YNNKEL (reference sequence). This CDR3 has 14 amino acids. Sequencing used immunoSEQ multiplex PCR; TCRdb keeps in-frame clones, though not all of them. The data show 150,000 to 200,000 clones, about four fifths seen once. This clone has just a few counts. The origin of this receptor is a woman aged 40 to 50 with COVID-19, enrolled during active disease. The chain has TRBV3-1 (or the pseudogene TRBV3-2) and TRBJ2-5, with TRBD1 as a possible D gene (5 bases). Source material: peripheral blood. The CDR3 is CASSSDSVQETQYF. CDR3 sequence (DNA): TGTGCCAGCAGCTCAGACAGCGTCCAAGAGACCCAGTACTTC.